This T cell receptor beta chain was sequenced for a study of blood T cell repertoires in COVID-19. Study context: Spain, Italy and the United States supplied samples that represented acute and convalescent COVID-19. The analysed material was cDNA or gDNA that came from T cells, B-cell-depleted T cells, or PBMCs.

Germline V gene sequence: CDR1 LGHNA, CDR2 YSLEER. With 4 bases removed from V and 4 bases from J, the gap between germline ends came to 10 bases. The CDR3 runs 13 residues. Per the original data handling: From reference gene primer amplification, estimates of nucleated cell counts were derived. Produced via immunoSEQ multiplex PCR; TCRdb's table is partial and in-frame only. V and J calls and clone size are copied from that table; D and trimming were computed from the DNA. Found here are 450,000 to 500,000 clones, 75% to 90% of them singletons; the top ten hold about 3.2%. Material for sequencing was peripheral blood. This sequence was found in a human donor in a cohort sampled during active COVID-19. The chain couples TRBV4-3 to TRBJ1-1; no firm D call. This CDR3 is CASSRGFFTEAFF. The CDR3 bases are TGCGCCAGCAGCCGAGGGTTTTTCACTGAAGCTTTCTTT.